Described below is a single TCR beta chain sequence and its context. Trimming cost V 5 bases and J 0 bases; bases outside gene matches: 3. This CDR3 region has 14 residues. The germline gives CDR1 SGHAT, CDR2 FQNNGV. Methods used by the authors: Amplified reference gene primers provided the basis for estimating nucleated cell counts. Method: immunoSEQ multiplex PCR; TCRdb's copy keeps in-frame clones and lacks some. The V and J calls and clone size come from that table; D and trimming were worked out from the DNA. The data show roughly 69,000 clones, roughly 80% seen once. The data are from a study of blood T cell repertoires in COVID-19. Across the study: Both acute and convalescent COVID-19 samples were obtained from the United States, Italy and Spain. PBMCs, B-cell-depleted T cells, or T cells provided the cDNA or gDNA that made up the material.

This chain connects TRBV11-2 to TRBJ2-7; 8 nucleotides agree with TRBD2. The sample was peripheral blood. The receptor was derived from a woman aged 45 to 65 with acute or convalescent COVID-19. The DNA for the CDR3 is TGTGCCAGCAGCCTAAGCGGGAGCTCCTACGAGCAGTACTTC. The encoded protein is CASSLSGSSYEQYF. Drawing the rest from reference TRBV11-2 and TRBJ2-7, the complete variable domain is EAGVAQSPRYKIIEKRQSVAFWCNPISGHATLYWYQQILGQGPKLLIQFQNNGVVDDSQLPKDRFSAERLKGVDSTLKIQPAKLEDSAVYLCASSLSGSSYEQYFGPGTRLTVT.